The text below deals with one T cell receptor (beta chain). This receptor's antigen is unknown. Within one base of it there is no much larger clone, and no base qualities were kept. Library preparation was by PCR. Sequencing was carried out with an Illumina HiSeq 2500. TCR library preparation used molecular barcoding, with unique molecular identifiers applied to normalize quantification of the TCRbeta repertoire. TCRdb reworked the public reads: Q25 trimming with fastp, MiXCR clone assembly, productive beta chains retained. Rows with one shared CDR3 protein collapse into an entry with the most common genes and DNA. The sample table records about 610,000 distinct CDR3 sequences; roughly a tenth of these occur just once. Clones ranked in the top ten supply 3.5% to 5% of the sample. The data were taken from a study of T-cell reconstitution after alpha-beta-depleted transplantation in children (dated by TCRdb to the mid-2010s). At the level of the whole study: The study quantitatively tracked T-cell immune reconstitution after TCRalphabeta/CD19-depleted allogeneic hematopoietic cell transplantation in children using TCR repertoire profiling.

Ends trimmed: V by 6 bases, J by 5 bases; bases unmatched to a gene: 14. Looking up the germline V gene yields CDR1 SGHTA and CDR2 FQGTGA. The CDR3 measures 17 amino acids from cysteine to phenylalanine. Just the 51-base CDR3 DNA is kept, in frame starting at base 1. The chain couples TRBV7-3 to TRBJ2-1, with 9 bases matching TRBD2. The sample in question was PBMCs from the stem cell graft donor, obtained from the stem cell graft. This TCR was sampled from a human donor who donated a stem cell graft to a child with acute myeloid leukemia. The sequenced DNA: TGTGCCAGCAGTCTAACCCCTAGCGGGGTCGGGGACAATGAGCAGTTCTTC. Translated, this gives CASSLTPSGVGDNEQFF. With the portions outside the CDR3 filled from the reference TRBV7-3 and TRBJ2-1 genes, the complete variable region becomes GAGVSQTPSNKVTEKGKYVELRCDPISGHTALYWYRQSLGQGPEFLIYFQGTGAADDSGLPNDRFFAVRPEGSVSTLKIQRTERGDSAVYLCASSLTPSGVGDNEQFFGPGTRLTVL.